This T cell receptor (beta chain) derives from a study of T cell repertoires in cytomegalovirus infection. Findings and limits, study-wide: The ex vivo response showed dominance by HLA-C-restricted CMV-specific TCR beta clonotypes.

Via MiXCR, TCRdb re-called the reads, giving one row per CDR3 protein. The sample contains hundreds of thousands of distinct CDR3 sequences, almost 30% of which appear only once. The V gene lost 0 bases and the J gene lost 4 bases, with 7 bases spanning the gap. Germline V gives CDR1 LGHNA, CDR2 YNFKEQ. This CDR3 is 13 amino acids long. This clonotype was detected ten times or more. Its antigen is unidentified. The sequencing here drew on cultured PBMCs, taken from culture after CMV antigen stimulation. The sequence derives from a human donor in good health (CMV status not recorded). Some clones in this sample may be carry-over from other donors' samples. The V gene is TRBV4-2, the J gene TRBJ2-7, with unresolved D. The CDR3 sequence is CASSQDGLYEQYF. In DNA form, the CDR3 reads TGTGCCAGCAGCCAAGACGGTTTATACGAGCAGTACTTC.